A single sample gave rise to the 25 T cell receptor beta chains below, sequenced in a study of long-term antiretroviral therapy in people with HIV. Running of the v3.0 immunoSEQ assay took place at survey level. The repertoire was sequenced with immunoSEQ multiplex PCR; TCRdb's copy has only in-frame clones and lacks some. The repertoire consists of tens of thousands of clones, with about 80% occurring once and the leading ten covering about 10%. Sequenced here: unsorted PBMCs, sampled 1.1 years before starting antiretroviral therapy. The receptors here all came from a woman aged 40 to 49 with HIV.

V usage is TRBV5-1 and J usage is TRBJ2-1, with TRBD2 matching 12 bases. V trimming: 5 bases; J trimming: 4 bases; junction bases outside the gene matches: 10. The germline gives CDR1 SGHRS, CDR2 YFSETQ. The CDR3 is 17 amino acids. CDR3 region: CASSSGLAGVHYNEQFF. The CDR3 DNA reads TGCGCCAGCAGTTCGGGACTAGCGGGCGTCCATTACAATGAGCAGTTCTTC.

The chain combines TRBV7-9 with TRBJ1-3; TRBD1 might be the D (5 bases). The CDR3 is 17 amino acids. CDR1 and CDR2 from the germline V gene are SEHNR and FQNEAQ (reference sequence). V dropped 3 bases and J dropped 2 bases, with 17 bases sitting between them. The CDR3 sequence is CASSLELMPGPGNTIYF. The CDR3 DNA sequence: TGTGCCAGCAGCTTGGAATTGATGCCAGGGCCTGGAAACACCATATATTTT.

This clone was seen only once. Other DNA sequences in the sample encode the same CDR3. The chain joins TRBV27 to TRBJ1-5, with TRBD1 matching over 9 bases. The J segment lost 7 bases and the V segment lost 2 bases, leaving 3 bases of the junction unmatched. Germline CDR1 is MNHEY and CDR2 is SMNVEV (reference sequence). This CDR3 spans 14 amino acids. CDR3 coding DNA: TGTGCCAGCAGTTTAACAGGGGGCGGACAGCCCCAGCATTTT. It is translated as CASSLTGGGQPQHF.

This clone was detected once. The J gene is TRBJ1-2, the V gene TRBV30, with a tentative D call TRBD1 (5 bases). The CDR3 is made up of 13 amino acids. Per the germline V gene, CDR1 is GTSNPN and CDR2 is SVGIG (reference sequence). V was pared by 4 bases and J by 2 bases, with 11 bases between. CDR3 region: CAWTLGGNYGYTF. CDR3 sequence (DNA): TGTGCCTGGACCCTGGGGGGGAACTATGGCTACACCTTC.

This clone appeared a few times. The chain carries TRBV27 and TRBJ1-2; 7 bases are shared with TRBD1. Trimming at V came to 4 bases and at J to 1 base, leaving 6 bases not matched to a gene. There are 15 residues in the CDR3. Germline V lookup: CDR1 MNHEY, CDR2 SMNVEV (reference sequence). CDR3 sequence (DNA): TGTGCCAGCAGTTCTGACAGGGCCCTTAACTATGGCTACACCTTC. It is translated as CASSSDRALNYGYTF.

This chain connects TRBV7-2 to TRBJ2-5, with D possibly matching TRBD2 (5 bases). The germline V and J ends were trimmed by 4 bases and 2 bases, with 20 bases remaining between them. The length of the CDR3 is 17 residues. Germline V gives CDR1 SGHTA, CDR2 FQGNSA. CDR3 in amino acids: CASSSWRADPRQETQYF. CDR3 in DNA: TGTGCCAGCAGCTCCTGGCGGGCAGACCCTCGTCAAGAGACCCAGTACTTC.

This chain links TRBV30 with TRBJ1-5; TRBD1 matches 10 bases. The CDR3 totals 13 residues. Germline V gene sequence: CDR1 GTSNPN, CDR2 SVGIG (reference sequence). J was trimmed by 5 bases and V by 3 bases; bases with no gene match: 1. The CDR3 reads CAWSGTGDQPQHF. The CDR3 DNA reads TGTGCCTGGAGCGGGACAGGGGATCAGCCCCAGCATTTT.

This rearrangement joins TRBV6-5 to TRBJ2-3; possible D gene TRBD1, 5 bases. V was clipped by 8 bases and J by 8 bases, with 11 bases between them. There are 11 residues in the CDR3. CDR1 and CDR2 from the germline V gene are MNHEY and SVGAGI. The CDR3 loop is CASDHRGTQYF. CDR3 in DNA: TGTGCCAGCGATCATAGGGGTACGCAGTATTTT.

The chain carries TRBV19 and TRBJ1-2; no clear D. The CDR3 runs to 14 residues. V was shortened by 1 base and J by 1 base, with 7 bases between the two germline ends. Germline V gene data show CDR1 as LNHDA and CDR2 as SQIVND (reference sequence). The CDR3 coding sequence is TGTGCCAGTAGTATAGTGGGCTTTAACTATGGCTACACCTTC. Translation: CASSIVGFNYGYTF.

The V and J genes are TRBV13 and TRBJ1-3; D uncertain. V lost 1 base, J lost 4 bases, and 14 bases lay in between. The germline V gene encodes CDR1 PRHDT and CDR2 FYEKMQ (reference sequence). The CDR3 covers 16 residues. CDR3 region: CASSLERLGGGNTIYF. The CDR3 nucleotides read TGTGCCAGCAGCTTAGAACGACTTGGTGGAGGAAACACCATATATTTT.

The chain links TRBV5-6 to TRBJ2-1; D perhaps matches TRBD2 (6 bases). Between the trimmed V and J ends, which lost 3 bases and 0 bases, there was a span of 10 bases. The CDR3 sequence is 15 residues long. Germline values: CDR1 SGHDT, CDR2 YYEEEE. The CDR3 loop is CASSSGRSSYNEQFF. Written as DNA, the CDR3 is TGTGCCAGCAGCTCGGGGAGGAGCTCCTACAATGAGCAGTTCTTC.

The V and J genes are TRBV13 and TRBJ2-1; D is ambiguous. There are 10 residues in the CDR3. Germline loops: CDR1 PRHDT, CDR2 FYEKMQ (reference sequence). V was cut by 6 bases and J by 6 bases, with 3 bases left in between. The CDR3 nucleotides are TGTGCCAGCAGTTCCAATGAGCAGTTCTTC. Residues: CASSSNEQFF.

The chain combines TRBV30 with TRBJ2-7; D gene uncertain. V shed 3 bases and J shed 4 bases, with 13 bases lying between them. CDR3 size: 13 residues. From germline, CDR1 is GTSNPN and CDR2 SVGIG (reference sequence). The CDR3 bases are TGTGCCTGGAGCGGCCTCACCCCATACGAGCAGTACTTC. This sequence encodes CAWSGLTPYEQYF.

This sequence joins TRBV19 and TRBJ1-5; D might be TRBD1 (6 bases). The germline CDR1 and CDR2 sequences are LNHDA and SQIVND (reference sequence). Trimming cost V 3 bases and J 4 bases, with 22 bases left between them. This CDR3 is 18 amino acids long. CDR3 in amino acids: CASSIGIKAGTPNQPQHF. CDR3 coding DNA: TGTGCCAGTAGTATCGGTATTAAGGCTGGGACACCAAATCAGCCCCAGCATTTT. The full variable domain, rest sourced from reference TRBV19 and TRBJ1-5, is DGGITQSPKYLFRKEGQNVTLSCEQNLNHDAMYWYRQDPGQGLRLIYYSQIVNDFQKGDIAEGYSVSREKKESFPLTVTSAQKNPTAFYLCASSIGIKAGTPNQPQHFGDGTRLSIL.

CDR3 sequence reads: CASSFGTPGIYNEQFF. The DNA of the CDR3 is TGTGCCAGCAGTTTCGGGACCCCCGGGATCTACAATGAGCAGTTCTTC. The chain employs TRBV27 and TRBJ2-1; D assignment may be TRBD1 or TRBD2 (5 bases each). The germline gives CDR1 MNHEY, CDR2 SMNVEV (reference sequence). The CDR3 sequence is 16 residues long. The V end was cut by 3 bases, the J end by 3 bases, with 15 bases between.

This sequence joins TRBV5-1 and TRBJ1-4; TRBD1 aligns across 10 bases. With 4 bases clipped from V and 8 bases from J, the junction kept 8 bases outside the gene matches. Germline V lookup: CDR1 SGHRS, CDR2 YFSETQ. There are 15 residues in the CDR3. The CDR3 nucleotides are TGCGCCAGCAGCATGGTGACAGGGGGCAGGGAAAAACTGTTTTTT. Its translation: CASSMVTGGREKLFF.

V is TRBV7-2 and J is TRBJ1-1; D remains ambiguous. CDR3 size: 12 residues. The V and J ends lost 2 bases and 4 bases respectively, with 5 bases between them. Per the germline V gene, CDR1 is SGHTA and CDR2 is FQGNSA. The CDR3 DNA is TGTGCCAGCAGCTTATATACCACTGAAGCTTTCTTT. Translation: CASSLYTTEAFF.

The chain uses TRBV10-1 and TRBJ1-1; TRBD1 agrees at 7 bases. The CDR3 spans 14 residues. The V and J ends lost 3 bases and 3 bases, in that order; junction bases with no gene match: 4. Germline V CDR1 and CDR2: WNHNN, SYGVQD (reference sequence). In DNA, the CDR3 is TGCGCCAGCAGTGATCGGACAGGCGACACTGAAGCTTTCTTT. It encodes CASSDRTGDTEAFF.

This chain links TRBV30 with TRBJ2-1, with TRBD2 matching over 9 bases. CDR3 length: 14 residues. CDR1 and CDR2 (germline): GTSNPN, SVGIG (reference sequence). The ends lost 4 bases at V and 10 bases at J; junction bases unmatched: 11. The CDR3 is CAWTVSSGAGEQFF. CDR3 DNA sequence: TGTGCCTGGACCGTCTCTAGCGGGGCGGGGGAGCAGTTCTTC.

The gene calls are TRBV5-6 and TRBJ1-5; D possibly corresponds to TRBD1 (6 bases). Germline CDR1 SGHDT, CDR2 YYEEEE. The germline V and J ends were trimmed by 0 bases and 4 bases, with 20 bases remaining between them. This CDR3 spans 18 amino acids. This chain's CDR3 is CASSLGGPGEVGNQPQHF. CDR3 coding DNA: TGTGCCAGCAGCTTGGGGGGTCCAGGGGAAGTAGGGAATCAGCCCCAGCATTTT.

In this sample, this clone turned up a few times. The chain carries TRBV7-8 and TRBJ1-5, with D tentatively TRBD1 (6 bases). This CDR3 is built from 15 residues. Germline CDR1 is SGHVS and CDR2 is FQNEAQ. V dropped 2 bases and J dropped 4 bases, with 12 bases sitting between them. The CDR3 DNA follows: TGTGCCAGCAGCTTAACGGGGGCCCATAATCAGCCCCAGCATTTT. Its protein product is CASSLTGAHNQPQHF.

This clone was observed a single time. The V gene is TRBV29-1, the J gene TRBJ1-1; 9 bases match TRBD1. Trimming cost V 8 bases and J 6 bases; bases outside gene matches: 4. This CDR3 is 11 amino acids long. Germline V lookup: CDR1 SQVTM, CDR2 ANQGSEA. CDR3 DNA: TGCAGCCCGGGACAGGGCGCTGAAGCTTTCTTT. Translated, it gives CSPGQGAEAFF.

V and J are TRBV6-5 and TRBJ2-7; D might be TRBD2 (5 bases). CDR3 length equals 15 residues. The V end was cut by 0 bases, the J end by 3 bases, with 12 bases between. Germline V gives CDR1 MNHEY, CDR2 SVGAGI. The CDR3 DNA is TGTGCCAGCAGTTACTCTCCGGGAACTCTCTACGAGCAGTACTTC. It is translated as CASSYSPGTLYEQYF.

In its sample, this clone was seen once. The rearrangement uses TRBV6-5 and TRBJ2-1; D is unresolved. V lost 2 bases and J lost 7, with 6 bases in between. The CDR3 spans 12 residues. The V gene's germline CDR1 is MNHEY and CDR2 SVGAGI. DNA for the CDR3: TGTGCCAGCAGTTACCCCGGGAATGAGCAGTTCTTC. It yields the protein CASSYPGNEQFF.

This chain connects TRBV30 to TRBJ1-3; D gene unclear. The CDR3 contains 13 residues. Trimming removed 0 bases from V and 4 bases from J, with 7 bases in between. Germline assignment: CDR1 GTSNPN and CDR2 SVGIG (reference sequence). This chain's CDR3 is CAWSVPRGNTIYF. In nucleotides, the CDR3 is TGTGCCTGGAGTGTACCTCGAGGAAACACCATATATTTT.